This T cell receptor (beta chain) comes out of a study of vaccination and CD4 T cells after COVID-19. At the level of the study: The authors gave control cultures a CEFX pool, an HIV-1 Nef pool, or no peptide. General study findings and limits: Only post-vaccination samples contained a median about 86% of the reactive clones in convalescent patients. Convalescent participants were relatively few, and none had early post-infection timepoints studied.

As regards this clonotype: Its antigen is not identified.

Cultured CD4+ T-cell DNA underwent Oncomine TCR Beta short-read sequencing. TCRdb redid the calling of the PCR reads with MiXCR, one entry per CDR3 protein. The sample has roughly 4,700 distinct CDR3 sequences; about 40% are singletons. Trimming left V 8 bases short and J 7 bases short, with 18 bases between. Looked up from germline, CDR1 is MDHEN and CDR2 is SYDVKM. The CDR3 loop spans 14 amino acids. Treatment in this sample: approximately nine-day PBMC culture with coronavirus spike peptide pools or control peptides (ViraFEST assay). The sample consisted of CD4+ T cells from blood, cultured in vitro, taken after SARS-CoV-2 vaccination. This sequence originates from a human donor who had recovered from COVID-19. V is TRBV28 and J is TRBJ1-5, with D tentatively TRBD1 (5 bases). The CDR3 nucleotides are TGTGCCAGCTCGGGACCTCATCCCCCCCAGCCCCAGCATTTT. This translates into CASSGPHPPQPQHF. Full variable domain (rest looked up from reference TRBV28 and TRBJ1-5): DVKVTQSSRYLVKRTGEKVFLECVQDMDHENMFWYRQDPGLGLRLIYFSYDVKMKEKGDIPEGYSVSREKKERFSLILESASTNQTSMYLCASSGPHPPQPQHFGDGTRLSIL.